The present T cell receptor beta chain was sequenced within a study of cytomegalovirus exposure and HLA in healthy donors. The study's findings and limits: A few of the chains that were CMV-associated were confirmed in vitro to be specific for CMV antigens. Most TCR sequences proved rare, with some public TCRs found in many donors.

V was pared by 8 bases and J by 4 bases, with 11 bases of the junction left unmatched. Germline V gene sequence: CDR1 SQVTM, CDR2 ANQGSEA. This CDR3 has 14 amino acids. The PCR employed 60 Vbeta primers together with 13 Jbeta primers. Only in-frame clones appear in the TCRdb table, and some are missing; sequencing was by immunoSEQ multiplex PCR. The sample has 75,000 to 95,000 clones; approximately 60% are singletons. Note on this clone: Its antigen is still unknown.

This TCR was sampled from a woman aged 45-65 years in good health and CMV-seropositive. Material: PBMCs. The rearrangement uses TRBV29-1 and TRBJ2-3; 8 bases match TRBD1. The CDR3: CSTFGQGWPDTQYF. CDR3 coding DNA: TGCAGCACTTTCGGACAGGGATGGCCAGATACGCAGTATTTT.